These 26 T cell receptor beta chains share one sample of origin, sequenced in a study of CD8+ T cells in alopecia areata. It was cDNA, reverse transcribed from extracted RNA, that served as the sequencing template. This table comes from immunoSEQ multiplex PCR, and its TCRdb copy is limited to in-frame clones, with some not included. The data contain under 250,000 clones, 57% of them singletons. The specimen comprised CD4+ T cells sorted from blood, sampled at week 0. The receptors stem from a human donor with alopecia areata.

The rearrangement joins TRBV9 to TRBJ2-1; TRBD2 agrees at 7 bases. CDR3 length: 14 amino acids. The ends lost 0 bases at V and 6 bases at J; junction bases unmatched: 3. Per germline, CDR1 SGDLS and CDR2 YYNGEE. The chain's CDR3 is CASSVAGRTNEQFF. In nucleotides, the CDR3 is TGTGCCAGCAGCGTAGCCGGGAGGACCAATGAGCAGTTCTTC. Supplemented by reference TRBV9 and TRBJ2-1, the full variable domain reads DSGVTQTPKHLITATGQRVTLRCSPRSGDLSVYWYQQSLDQGLQFLIQYYNGEERAKGNILERFSAQQFPDLHSELNLSSLELGDSALYFCASSVAGRTNEQFFGPGTRLTVL.

J is TRBJ1-2 and V is TRBV29-1; D unresolved. Trimming shortened V by 4 bases and J by 8 bases, and 11 bases separated the two germline ends. CDR3 size: 11 residues. CDR1 is SQVTM and CDR2 is ANQGSEA in the germline V gene. The CDR3 sequence: CSVAEALGYTF. In DNA, the CDR3 is TGCAGCGTTGCGGAGGCTCTAGGCTACACCTTC. The entire variable domain, with the rest obtained from reference TRBV29-1 and TRBJ1-2, is as follows: SAVISQKPSRDICQRGTSLTIQCQVDSQVTMMFWYRQQPGQSLTLIATANQGSEATYESGFVIDKFPISRPNLTFSTLTVSNMSPEDSSIYLCSVAEALGYTFGSGTRLTVV.

The gene calls are TRBV27 and TRBJ2-5; TRBD2 might be the D (5 bases). The CDR3 loop spans 15 amino acids. Looked up from germline, CDR1 is MNHEY and CDR2 is SMNVEV (reference sequence). The germline V and J ends were trimmed by 1 base and 4 bases, with 13 bases remaining between them. In DNA, the CDR3 is TGTGCCAGCAGTTTATTCCCTGGGAGCGGAGAGACCCAGTACTTC. This sequence encodes CASSLFPGSGETQYF.

The gene calls are TRBV29-1 and TRBJ1-2, with 10 bases lining up with TRBD1. The V and J ends lost 2 bases and 7 bases, in that order; junction bases with no gene match: 13. The CDR3 sequence is 16 residues long. Per germline, CDR1 SQVTM and CDR2 ANQGSEA. CDR3 protein: CSVEPLQDRGRLGYTF. The CDR3 coding sequence is TGCAGCGTTGAACCCCTCCAAGACAGGGGGCGCCTTGGCTACACCTTC.

The chain is built from TRBV2 and TRBJ2-3; 8 bases map to TRBD2. The length of the CDR3 is 16 residues. V dropped 1 base and J dropped 2; count of bases not matched to a gene: 5. Germline loops: CDR1 SNHLY, CDR2 FYNNEI. CDR3 coding DNA: TGTGCCAGCAGTGAAGTAGCGGGGATACCCACAGATACGCAGTATTTT. Its protein is CASSEVAGIPTDTQYF.

As DNA, the CDR3 is TGTGCCAGCAGCTTGTTTACGAACACTGAAGCTTTCTTT. Protein product: CASSLFTNTEAFF. This chain joins TRBV5-4 and TRBJ1-1; D remains ambiguous. The CDR3 runs 13 residues. Germline-derived CDR1 and CDR2 are SGHNT and YYREEE (reference sequence). Trimming removed 1 base from V and 1 base from J, with 5 bases in between.

This clone was observed a handful of times. V and J are TRBV5-1 and TRBJ2-7, with D tentatively TRBD1 (5 bases). This CDR3 comprises 14 residues. Germline CDR1 and CDR2: SGHRS and YFSETQ. Trimming removed 4 bases from V and 0 bases from J, with 11 bases in between. DNA of the CDR3: TGCGCCAGCAGCGGCGACAGTCTCTCCTACGAGCAGTACTTC. Protein sequence: CASSGDSLSYEQYF. Based on the CDR3 plus reference TRBV5-1 and TRBJ2-7, the full variable domain is KAGVTQTPRYLIKTRGQQVTLSCSPISGHRSVSWYQQTPGQGLQFLFEYFSETQRNKGNFPGRFSGRQFSNSRSEMNVSTLELGDSALYLCASSGDSLSYEQYFGPGTRLTVT.

This clone has just a few counts. The genes are TRBV5-5 and TRBJ1-2, with 7 positions matching TRBD1. After removal of 0 bases from V and 8 bases from J, the junction contained 7 bases not matched to a gene. Germline CDR1 SGHKS, CDR2 YYEKEE (reference sequence). CDR3 length: 14 amino acids. CDR3 residues: CASSLVGGVQGYTF. CDR3 coding DNA: TGTGCCAGCAGCTTGGTAGGGGGCGTCCAAGGCTACACCTTC.

This sequence joins TRBV29-1 and TRBJ2-3; 7 bases fit TRBD1. Germline V CDR1 and CDR2: SQVTM, ANQGSEA. The CDR3 extends over 13 amino acids. Trimming at V came to 5 bases and at J to 6 bases, leaving 8 bases not matched to a gene. The CDR3 DNA is TGCAGCGTTCAGGGGGTTTTTTCGGATACGCAGTATTTT. As protein: CSVQGVFSDTQYF.

This clone turned up a few times. CDR3 DNA sequence: TGTGCCTGGAGTCCAAAGGGAGGCAGGGGGAATTCACCCCTCCACTTT. It codes for CAWSPKGGRGNSPLHF. The chain employs TRBV30 and TRBJ1-6; 7 bases line up with TRBD1. Trimming cost V 2 bases and J 7 bases; bases outside gene matches: 11. Germline CDR1 GTSNPN, CDR2 SVGIG (reference sequence). The CDR3 extends over 16 amino acids.

This clone showed up just once. The chain carries TRBV12-5 and TRBJ1-2; D gene unclear. Trimming cost V 5 bases and J 7 bases, with 8 bases left between them. The CDR3 is 11 amino acids. Germline-derived CDR1 and CDR2 are LGHNT and FRNRAP. The DNA of the CDR3 is TGTGCTAGTGGTCCGTTCATTGGCTACACCTTC. Translation gives CASGPFIGYTF. The variable domain in full, with the rest retrieved from reference TRBV12-5 and TRBJ1-2, is DARVTQTPRHKVTEMGQEVTMRCQPILGHNTVFWYRQTMMQGLELLAYFRNRAPLDDSGMPKDRFSAEMPDATLATLKIQPSEPRDSAVYFCASGPFIGYTFGSGTRLTVV.

The sample holds a few counts of this clone. V and J are TRBV2 and TRBJ2-3; D unresolved. Germline V gene data show CDR1 as SNHLY and CDR2 as FYNNEI. V was trimmed by 9 bases and J by 0 bases, leaving 13 bases between them. The CDR3 consists of 14 residues. The CDR3 DNA follows: TGTGCCAGTAGCACAGATTATAGCACAGATACGCAGTATTTT. It encodes CASSTDYSTDTQYF.

The chain carries TRBV9 and TRBJ1-4; D perhaps matches TRBD1 (6 bases). The CDR3 length is 17 residues. From germline, CDR1 is SGDLS and CDR2 YYNGEE. V lost 4 bases to trimming and J lost 0 bases, with 16 bases between them. The CDR3 nucleotides read TGTGCCAGCAGCTTAACATGGGGGCGAACAACTAATGAAAAACTGTTTTTT. This translates into CASSLTWGRTTNEKLFF.

This clone was counted once. The V call is TRBV29-1, the J call TRBJ2-5, with D maybe TRBD2 (6 bases). This CDR3 is 14 amino acids long. Trimming pared 5 bases from V and 1 base from J, leaving 14 bases between. Germline-derived CDR1 and CDR2 are SQVTM and ANQGSEA. In DNA, the CDR3 is TGCAGCGTTCCGCACGGGACTTCCCAAGAGACCCAGTACTTC. Encoded protein: CSVPHGTSQETQYF.

The gene calls are TRBV7-9 and TRBJ2-7; 11 bases match TRBD1. This CDR3 region has 14 residues. CDR1 and CDR2 from the germline V gene are SEHNR and FQNEAQ (reference sequence). V trimming: 5 bases; J trimming: 3 bases; junction bases outside the gene matches: 3. Written as DNA, the CDR3 is TGTGCCAGCAGCCCGGGACAGGGGGTCTACGAGCAGTACTTC. It yields the protein CASSPGQGVYEQYF.

There are a few counts of this clone. The CDR3 loop is CSVETRGLDHNEQFF. The CDR3 coding sequence is TGCAGCGTTGAAACTAGGGGACTAGACCACAATGAGCAGTTCTTC. The chain couples TRBV29-1 to TRBJ2-1; 8 nucleotides line up with TRBD2. Trimming at V came to 2 bases and at J to 5 bases, leaving 8 bases not matched to a gene. The CDR3 spans 15 residues. Germline V lookup: CDR1 SQVTM, CDR2 ANQGSEA.

V gene TRBV14 combines with J gene TRBJ2-7; D unresolved. The ends were cut back, 1 base at V and 9 bases at J, with 7 bases in the middle. The CDR3 is 11 amino acids. Germline V gene lookup returns CDR1 SGHDN and CDR2 FVKESK. The CDR3 region is CASSQAYGQYF. As DNA, the CDR3 is TGTGCCAGCAGCCAAGCGTATGGGCAGTACTTC.

V gene TRBV5-8 combines with J gene TRBJ1-2, with 8 bases that match TRBD1. CDR3 length: 17 residues. CDR1 and CDR2 (germline): SGHTS, YDEGEE. V shed 4 bases and J 3 bases; nucleotides not matched to a gene: 14. CDR3 DNA sequence: TGTGCCAGCAGCCCTTTCGGACAGGGTTTTGCAGACTATGGCTACACCTTC. It is translated as CASSPFGQGFADYGYTF.

The genes are TRBV29-1 and TRBJ2-3; D not resolved. CDR3 length: 13 residues. The V end was cut by 7 bases, the J end by 0 bases, with 11 bases between. The V gene's germline CDR1 is SQVTM and CDR2 ANQGSEA. Here the CDR3 reads CSAHGLSTDTQYF. In DNA form, the CDR3 reads TGCAGCGCCCATGGGCTTAGCACAGATACGCAGTATTTT.

The chain carries TRBV15 and TRBJ1-6; D gene ambiguous. The CDR3 is 14 residues long. Germline values: CDR1 LNHNV, CDR2 YYDKDF (reference sequence). V was shortened by 0 bases and J by 7 bases, with 7 bases between the two germline ends. The CDR3 protein is CATSRDLGNSPLHF. CDR3 bases: TGTGCCACCAGCAGAGATCTAGGGAATTCACCCCTCCACTTT.

The rearrangement links TRBV5-4 to TRBJ2-1; D perhaps matches TRBD2 (6 bases). There are 14 residues in the CDR3. With 2 bases removed from V and 6 bases from J, the gap between germline ends came to 12 bases. CDR1 is SGHNT and CDR2 is YYREEE in the germline V gene (reference sequence). CDR3 coding DNA: TGTGCCAGCAGCTTAGGGACTTACGGCAATGAGCAGTTCTTC. Its protein is CASSLGTYGNEQFF.

The rearrangement links TRBV30 to TRBJ2-6; D gene unclear. Germline-derived CDR1 and CDR2 are GTSNPN and SVGIG (reference sequence). V lost 4 bases, J lost 0 bases, and 10 bases lay in between. This CDR3 is 15 amino acids long. CDR3 DNA sequence: TGTGCCTGGAATTATGGCCGCTCTGGGGCCAACGTCCTGACTTTC. It yields the protein CAWNYGRSGANVLTF.

Concerning this clone itself: Other nucleotide sequences from this sample produce the same CDR3. This chain links TRBV6-1 with TRBJ2-7; 8 nucleotides agree with TRBD1. The CDR3 runs to 13 residues. The V gene end was trimmed by 3 bases and the J gene end by 2 bases; junction bases not matched to a gene: 0. Germline CDR1 MNHNS, CDR2 SASEGT. The CDR3 protein is CASSETGAYEQYF. CDR3 coding DNA: TGTGCCAGCAGTGAGACAGGGGCCTACGAGCAGTACTTC.

This clone turned up a few times. The chain has TRBV30 and TRBJ1-4, with D possibly matching TRBD1 (6 bases). Trimming pared 1 base from V and 8 bases from J, leaving 14 bases between. CDR1 is GTSNPN, CDR2 SVGIG, per germline (reference sequence). The CDR3 runs 14 residues. CDR3 DNA sequence: TGTGCCTGGAGTGGACAGGCGACGCGGGAAAAACTGTTTTTT. Its translation: CAWSGQATREKLFF.

This clone was seen a handful of times. The V call is TRBV29-1, the J call TRBJ1-1, with 7 bases lining up with TRBD1. V was clipped by 3 bases and J by 7 bases; unmatched bases: 5. Germline CDR1 is SQVTM and CDR2 is ANQGSEA. The CDR3 has 12 residues. The DNA of the CDR3 is TGCAGCGTTGACGACAGGGACGGTGAAGCTTTCTTT. Amino acid sequence: CSVDDRDGEAFF.

This rearrangement joins TRBV4-2 to TRBJ2-3, with 9 positions matching TRBD1. This CDR3 has 17 residues. The germline V gene encodes CDR1 LGHNA and CDR2 YNFKEQ. The ends lost 5 bases at V and 4 bases at J; junction bases unmatched: 13. CDR3 amino acids: CASSRLDYGTGPDTQYF. CDR3 in DNA: TGTGCCAGCAGCAGGCTCGATTACGGGACAGGGCCAGATACGCAGTATTTT.